The 21 T cell receptor beta chains below all came from one sample that was sequenced in a study of blood T cell repertoires in COVID-19. Some clones are missing from TCRdb's copy, which holds only in-frame ones; the method was immunoSEQ multiplex PCR. The data show roughly 350,000 clones, about 92% seen once. The sample taken for sequencing was PBMCs or T cells enriched from blood (not recorded which). The receptors stem from a woman in her 30s who had recovered from COVID-19.

This chain connects TRBV28 to TRBJ1-4; 7 bases match TRBD1. V was clipped by 7 bases and J by 8 bases; unmatched bases: 10. Germline-derived CDR1 and CDR2 are MDHEN and SYDVKM. The CDR3 is 14 amino acids. DNA for the CDR3: TGTGCCAGCACCTCGGGAGGGGGCGGAGAAAAACTGTTTTTT. Its protein is CASTSGGGGEKLFF.

The chain is built from TRBV28 and TRBJ2-6; D perhaps matches TRBD2 (6 bases). The germline V gene encodes CDR1 MDHEN and CDR2 SYDVKM. Trimming took off 2 bases at V and 1 base at J, with 6 bases between the two ends. This CDR3 contains 15 residues. CDR3 loop: CASSLGGSGANVLTF. The CDR3 DNA reads TGTGCCAGCAGTTTAGGAGGGTCTGGGGCCAACGTCCTGACTTTC. Full variable domain (remainder filled in from reference TRBV28 and TRBJ2-6): DVKVTQSSRYLVKRTGEKVFLECVQDMDHENMFWYRQDPGLGLRLIYFSYDVKMKEKGDIPEGYSVSREKKERFSLILESASTNQTSMYLCASSLGGSGANVLTFGAGSRLTVL.

The chain links TRBV28 to TRBJ2-2; 9 nucleotides line up with TRBD1. V lost 5 bases to trimming and J lost 6 bases; unmatched junction nucleotides: 10. Germline V gene lookup returns CDR1 MDHEN and CDR2 SYDVKM. The CDR3 is 16 residues long. CDR3 loop: CASSPRQGGLSGELFF. CDR3 coding DNA: TGTGCCAGCAGTCCCCGACAGGGGGGATTGTCCGGGGAGCTGTTTTTT.

This clone was recorded only once. V is TRBV11-2 and J is TRBJ1-6; 7 bases are a match to TRBD1. The V segment lost 1 base and the J segment 5 bases; nucleotides outside the gene matches: 2. The germline CDR1 and CDR2 sequences are SGHAT and FQNNGV. CDR3 length equals 15 residues. The CDR3 nucleotides are TGTGCCAGCAGCTTAGGACAGGGAAATAATTCACCCCTCCACTTT. Amino acid sequence: CASSLGQGNNSPLHF.

In its sample, this clone was seen once. The chain carries TRBV5-6 and TRBJ2-3; 11 bases fit TRBD2. Germline V lookup: CDR1 SGHDT, CDR2 YYEEEE. CDR3 length: 15 residues. V lost 6 bases to trimming and J lost 4 bases; unmatched junction nucleotides: 7. In nucleotides, the CDR3 is TGTGCCAGCATTTTAGCGGGGGGGCCATCAGATACGCAGTATTTT. It translates to CASILAGGPSDTQYF.

J is TRBJ1-2 and V is TRBV28; TRBD1 aligns across 9 bases. V was pared by 8 bases and J by 2 bases, with 9 bases of the junction left unmatched. Germline V gene data show CDR1 as MDHEN and CDR2 as SYDVKM. This CDR3 has 15 amino acids. CDR3 DNA: TGTGCCAGCTGCACGATCGGGACAGGGAACTATGGCTACACCTTC. This codes for CASCTIGTGNYGYTF.

This chain links TRBV28 with TRBJ1-6, with 8 nucleotides matching TRBD1. Germline V gene lookup returns CDR1 MDHEN and CDR2 SYDVKM. The trim removed 4 bases at V and 8 bases at J, leaving 7 bases unmatched. The CDR3 is 15 amino acids. The CDR3 region is CASSSPAGGYSPLHF. The CDR3 DNA follows: TGTGCCAGCAGTTCCCCCGCAGGGGGCTATTCACCCCTCCACTTT.

This rearrangement joins TRBV9 to TRBJ2-5; 11 nucleotides align to TRBD2. V was pared by 0 bases and J by 5 bases, with 6 bases of the junction left unmatched. This CDR3 spans 16 amino acids. Germline CDR1 SGDLS, CDR2 YYNGEE. CDR3 protein: CASSVGTSGGGETQYF. CDR3 sequence (DNA): TGTGCCAGCAGCGTAGGAACTAGCGGGGGTGGGGAGACCCAGTACTTC.

The gene calls are TRBV4-1 and TRBJ2-6; D gene ambiguous. The CDR3 covers 15 residues. Trimming removed 4 bases from V and 4 bases from J, with 11 bases in between. Germline loops: CDR1 MGHRA, CDR2 YSYEKL. The CDR3 bases are TGCGCCAGCAGCCCACTAATACCGGGGGCCAACGTCCTGACTTTC. This codes for CASSPLIPGANVLTF.

The V and J genes are TRBV29-1 and TRBJ1-1; 8 bases are a match to TRBD1. Germline V gives CDR1 SQVTM, CDR2 ANQGSEA. V shed 6 bases and J 1 base; nucleotides not matched to a gene: 4. This CDR3 is 13 amino acids long. The CDR3 bases are TGCAGCGTAAAACAGGGGGGGAACACTGAAGCTTTCTTT. Its translation is CSVKQGGNTEAFF.

The chain couples TRBV7-2 to TRBJ1-1, with no clear D. The germline V gene encodes CDR1 SGHTA and CDR2 FQGNSA. V was cut by 5 bases and J by 1 base, with 17 bases left in between. The CDR3 extends over 16 amino acids. The chain's CDR3 is CASSPPRLGENTEAFF. DNA of the CDR3: TGTGCCAGCAGCCCGCCGCGCCTCGGAGAGAACACTGAAGCTTTCTTT. The whole variable domain, filled in from reference TRBV7-2 and TRBJ1-1, reads GAGVSQSPSNKVTEKGKDVELRCDPISGHTALYWYRQSLGQGLEFLIYFQGNSAPDKSGLPSDRFSAERTGGSVSTLTIQRTQQEDSAVYLCASSPPRLGENTEAFFGQGTRLTVV.

This clone appeared once. The J gene is TRBJ2-1, the V gene TRBV7-2; no firm D call. Trimming stripped 2 bases from V and 5 bases from J, with 4 bases between. The germline V gene encodes CDR1 SGHTA and CDR2 FQGNSA. The length of the CDR3 is 12 residues. CDR3 sequence (DNA): TGTGCCAGCAGCTTACAAAACAATGAGCAGTTCTTC. Translating it yields CASSLQNNEQFF.

The chain links TRBV19 to TRBJ2-3; 7 bases map to TRBD2. CDR1 LNHDA and CDR2 SQIVND come from the germline V gene (reference sequence). The CDR3 runs 12 residues. With V trimmed by 2 bases and J by 8 bases, 1 base remained unmatched. The CDR3 DNA reads as TGTGCCAGTAGTATATGGGGGGGTACGCAGTATTTT. This codes for CASSIWGGTQYF.

This CDR3 is CASPRGGSTYEQYF. In nucleotides, the CDR3 is TGTGCCAGCCCACGGGGGGGCAGCACCTACGAGCAGTACTTC. The chain uses TRBV18 and TRBJ2-7; 8 bases are a match to TRBD2. CDR1 and CDR2 from the germline V gene are KGHSH and LQKENI. J was trimmed by 2 bases and V by 8 bases; bases with no gene match: 8. The CDR3 loop spans 14 amino acids.

V usage is TRBV28 and J usage is TRBJ1-1; D unresolved. Germline CDR1 and CDR2: MDHEN and SYDVKM. V lost 3 bases and J lost 6, with 8 bases in between. This CDR3 is built from 12 residues. Written as DNA, the CDR3 is TGTGCCAGCAGTTTGGCAGATTCTGAAGCTTTCTTT. It yields the protein CASSLADSEAFF.

The chain employs TRBV6-2 or TRBV6-3 and TRBJ1-2; D is unresolved. This CDR3 has 13 amino acids. The V end lost 5 bases, the J end lost 4 bases, and 11 bases lay between the germline ends. Germline CDR1 reads MNHEY; CDR2 reads SVGEGT. The CDR3 region is CASSREGAYGYTF. The CDR3 bases are TGTGCCAGCAGTCGAGAGGGTGCCTATGGCTACACCTTC.

The chain couples TRBV21-1 to TRBJ1-6. TRBV21-1 is marked as a pseudogene. The CDR3 covers 19 residues. The CDR3 spells CASSKVRREGLSNNSPLHF. CDR3 coding DNA: TGTGCCAGCAGCAAAGTAAGAAGGGAGGGCTTATCAAATAATTCACCCCTCCACTTT.

This chain connects TRBV19 to TRBJ2-1; 7 nucleotides align to TRBD2. Per the germline V gene, CDR1 is LNHDA and CDR2 is SQIVND (reference sequence). After removal of 4 bases from V and 5 bases from J, the junction contained 5 bases not matched to a gene. This CDR3 region has 14 residues. This chain's CDR3 is CASSNRLANNEQFF. CDR3 bases: TGTGCCAGTAGTAACAGACTAGCAAACAATGAGCAGTTCTTC.

CDR3 in DNA: TGTGCCAGCAACCCGGGACTAGCTTACAATGAGCAGTTCTTC. This codes for CASNPGLAYNEQFF. This chain links TRBV11-1 with TRBJ2-1; 9 bases match TRBD2. Germline trimming cut 7 bases from V and 4 bases from J; bases unmatched to any gene: 5. Per the germline V gene, CDR1 is SGHAT and CDR2 is FQDESV (reference sequence). This CDR3 region has 14 residues.

This clone was counted a single time. The J gene is TRBJ1-2, the V gene TRBV11-2; D remains ambiguous. The CDR3 sequence is 16 residues long. The V and J ends lost 0 bases and 8 bases respectively, with 19 bases between them. Germline V CDR1 and CDR2: SGHAT, FQNNGV. CDR3 protein: CASSLEGSRRPGGYTF. The CDR3 DNA follows: TGTGCCAGCAGCTTAGAGGGGAGCCGCAGGCCGGGGGGCTACACCTTC. Together with reference TRBV11-2 and TRBJ1-2, the CDR3 gives the full variable domain: EAGVAQSPRYKIIEKRQSVAFWCNPISGHATLYWYQQILGQGPKLLIQFQNNGVVDDSQLPKDRFSAERLKGVDSTLKIQPAKLEDSAVYLCASSLEGSRRPGGYTFGSGTRLTVV.

The gene calls are TRBV5-1 and TRBJ2-5; 12 nucleotides match TRBD2. Germline loops: CDR1 SGHRS, CDR2 YFSETQ. This CDR3 is 16 amino acids long. Unmatched junction bases numbered 5, after V lost 4 bases and J lost 1 base. The CDR3 protein is CASSKRTSGVQETQYF. Written as DNA, the CDR3 is TGCGCCAGCAGCAAAAGGACTAGCGGGGTCCAAGAGACCCAGTACTTC. Drawing the rest from reference TRBV5-1 and TRBJ2-5, the complete variable domain is KAGVTQTPRYLIKTRGQQVTLSCSPISGHRSVSWYQQTPGQGLQFLFEYFSETQRNKGNFPGRFSGRQFSNSRSEMNVSTLELGDSALYLCASSKRTSGVQETQYFGPGTRLLVL.